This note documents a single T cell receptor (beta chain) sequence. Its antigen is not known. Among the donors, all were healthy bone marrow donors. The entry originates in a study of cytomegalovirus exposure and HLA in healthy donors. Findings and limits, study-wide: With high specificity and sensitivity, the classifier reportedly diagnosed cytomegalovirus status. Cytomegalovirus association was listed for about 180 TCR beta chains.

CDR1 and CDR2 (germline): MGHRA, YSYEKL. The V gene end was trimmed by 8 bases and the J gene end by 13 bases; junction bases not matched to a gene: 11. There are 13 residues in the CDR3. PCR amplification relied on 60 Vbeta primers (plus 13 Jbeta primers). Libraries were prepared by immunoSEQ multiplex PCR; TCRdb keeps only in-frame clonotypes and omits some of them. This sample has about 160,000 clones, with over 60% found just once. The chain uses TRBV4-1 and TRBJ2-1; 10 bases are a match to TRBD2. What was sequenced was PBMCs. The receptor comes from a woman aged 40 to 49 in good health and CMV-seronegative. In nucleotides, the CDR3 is TGCGCCAGCTGGTCGTTAGCGGGGGGTGAACAGTTCTTC. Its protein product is CASWSLAGGEQFF.